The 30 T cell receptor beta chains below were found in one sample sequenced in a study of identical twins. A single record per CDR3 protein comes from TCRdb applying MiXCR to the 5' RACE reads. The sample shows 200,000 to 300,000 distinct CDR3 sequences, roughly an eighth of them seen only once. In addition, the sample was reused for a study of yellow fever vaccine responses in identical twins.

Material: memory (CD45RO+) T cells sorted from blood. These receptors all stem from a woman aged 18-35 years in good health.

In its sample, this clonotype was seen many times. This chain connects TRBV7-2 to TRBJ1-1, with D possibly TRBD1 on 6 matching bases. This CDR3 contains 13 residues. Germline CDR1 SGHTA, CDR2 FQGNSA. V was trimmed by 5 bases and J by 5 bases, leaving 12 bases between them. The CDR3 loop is CASSTRQATEAFF. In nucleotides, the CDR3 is TGTGCCAGCAGCACCAGACAGGCTACTGAAGCTTTCTTT.

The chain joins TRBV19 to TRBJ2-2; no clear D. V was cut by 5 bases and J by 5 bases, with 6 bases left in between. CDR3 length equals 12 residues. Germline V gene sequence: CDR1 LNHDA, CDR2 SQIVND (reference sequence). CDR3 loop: CASSVPTGELFF. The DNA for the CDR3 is TGTGCCAGTAGTGTACCTACCGGGGAGCTGTTTTTT.

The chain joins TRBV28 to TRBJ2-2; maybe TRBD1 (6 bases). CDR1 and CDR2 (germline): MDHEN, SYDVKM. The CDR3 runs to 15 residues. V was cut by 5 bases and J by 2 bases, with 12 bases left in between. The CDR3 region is CASSTPRGNTGELFF. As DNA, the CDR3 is TGTGCCAGCAGTACCCCCAGGGGAAACACCGGGGAGCTGTTTTTT. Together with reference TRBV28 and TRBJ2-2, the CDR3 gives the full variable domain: DVKVTQSSRYLVKRTGEKVFLECVQDMDHENMFWYRQDPGLGLRLIYFSYDVKMKEKGDIPEGYSVSREKKERFSLILESASTNQTSMYLCASSTPRGNTGELFFGEGSRLTVL.

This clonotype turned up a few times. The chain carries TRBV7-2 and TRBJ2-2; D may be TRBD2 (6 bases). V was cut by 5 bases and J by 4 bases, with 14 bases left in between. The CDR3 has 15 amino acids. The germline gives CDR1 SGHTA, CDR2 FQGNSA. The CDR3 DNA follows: TGTGCCAGCAGCCTCCTGACTAGAGGCACCGGGGAGCTGTTTTTT. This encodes CASSLLTRGTGELFF.

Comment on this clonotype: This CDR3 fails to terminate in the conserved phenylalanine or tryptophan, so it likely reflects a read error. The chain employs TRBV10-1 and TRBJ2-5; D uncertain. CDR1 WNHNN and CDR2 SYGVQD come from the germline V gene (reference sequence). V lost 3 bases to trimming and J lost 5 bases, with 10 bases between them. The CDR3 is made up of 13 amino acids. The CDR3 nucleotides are TGCGCCAGCAGTGACAATCAGTTGGAGACCCAGTACTAC. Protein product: CASSDNQLETQYY.

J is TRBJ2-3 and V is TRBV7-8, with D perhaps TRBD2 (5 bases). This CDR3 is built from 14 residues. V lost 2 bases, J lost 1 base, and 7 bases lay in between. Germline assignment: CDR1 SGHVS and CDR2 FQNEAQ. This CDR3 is CASSLQAGTDTQYF. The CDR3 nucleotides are TGTGCCAGCAGCTTACAAGCGGGCACAGATACGCAGTATTTT.

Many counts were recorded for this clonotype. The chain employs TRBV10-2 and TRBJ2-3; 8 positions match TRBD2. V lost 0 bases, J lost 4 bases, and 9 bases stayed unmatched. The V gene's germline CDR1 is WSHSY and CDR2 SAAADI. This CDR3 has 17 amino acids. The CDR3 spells CASSESRVAGGADTQYF. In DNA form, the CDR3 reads TGCGCCAGCAGTGAGTCGAGGGTTGCGGGAGGTGCAGATACGCAGTATTTT.

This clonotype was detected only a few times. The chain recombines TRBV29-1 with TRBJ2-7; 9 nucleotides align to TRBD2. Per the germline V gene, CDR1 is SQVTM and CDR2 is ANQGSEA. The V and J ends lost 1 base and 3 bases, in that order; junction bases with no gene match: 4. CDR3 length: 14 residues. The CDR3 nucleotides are TGCAGCGTTGAAGTAGCGGGGGCCTTCTACGAGCAGTACTTC. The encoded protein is CSVEVAGAFYEQYF.

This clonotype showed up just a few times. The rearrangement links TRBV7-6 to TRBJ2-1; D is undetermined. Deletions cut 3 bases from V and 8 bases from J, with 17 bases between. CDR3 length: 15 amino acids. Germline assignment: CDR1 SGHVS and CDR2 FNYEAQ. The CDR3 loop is CASSFRSYVADEQFF. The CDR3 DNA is TGTGCCAGCAGCTTCCGGAGTTATGTCGCCGATGAGCAGTTCTTC.

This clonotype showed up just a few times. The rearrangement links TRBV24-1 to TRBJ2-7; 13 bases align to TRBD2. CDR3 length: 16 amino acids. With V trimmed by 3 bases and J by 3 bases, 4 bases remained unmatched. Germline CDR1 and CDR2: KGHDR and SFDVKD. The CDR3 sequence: CATSDAGLAGVYEQYF. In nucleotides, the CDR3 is TGTGCCACCAGTGATGCCGGACTAGCGGGAGTCTACGAGCAGTACTTC.

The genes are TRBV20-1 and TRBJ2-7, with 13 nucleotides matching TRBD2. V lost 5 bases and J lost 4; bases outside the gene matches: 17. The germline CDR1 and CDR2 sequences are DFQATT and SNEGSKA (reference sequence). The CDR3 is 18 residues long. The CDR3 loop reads CSAPDGTSGNSVGYEQYF. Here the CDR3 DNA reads TGCAGTGCTCCTGACGGGACTAGCGGGAACTCGGTCGGGTACGAGCAGTACTTC.

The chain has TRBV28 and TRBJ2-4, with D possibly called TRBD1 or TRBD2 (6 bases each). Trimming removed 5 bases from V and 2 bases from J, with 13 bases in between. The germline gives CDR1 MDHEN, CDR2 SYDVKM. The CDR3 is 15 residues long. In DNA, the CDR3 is TGTGCCAGCAGTCCTCCCGGGGGCTCCAAAAACATTCAGTACTTC. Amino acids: CASSPPGGSKNIQYF.

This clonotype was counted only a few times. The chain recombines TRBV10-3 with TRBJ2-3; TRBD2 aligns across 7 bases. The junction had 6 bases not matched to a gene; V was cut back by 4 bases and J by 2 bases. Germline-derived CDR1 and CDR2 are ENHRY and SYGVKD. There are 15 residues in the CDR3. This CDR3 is CAISGSGPHTDTQYF. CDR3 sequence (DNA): TGTGCCATCAGTGGTAGCGGGCCACACACAGATACGCAGTATTTT.

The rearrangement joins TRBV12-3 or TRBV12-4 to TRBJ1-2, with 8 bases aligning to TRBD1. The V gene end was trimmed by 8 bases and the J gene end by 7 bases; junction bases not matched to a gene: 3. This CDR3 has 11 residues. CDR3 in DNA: TGTGCCAGCTCACAGGGGGGTGGCTACACCTTC. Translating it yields CASSQGGGYTF.

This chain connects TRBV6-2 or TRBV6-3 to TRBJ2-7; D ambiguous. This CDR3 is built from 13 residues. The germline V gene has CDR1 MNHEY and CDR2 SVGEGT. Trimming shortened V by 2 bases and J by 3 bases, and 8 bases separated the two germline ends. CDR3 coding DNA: TGTGCCAGCAGTTACGGGATGAACTACGAGCAGTACTTC. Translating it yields CASSYGMNYEQYF.

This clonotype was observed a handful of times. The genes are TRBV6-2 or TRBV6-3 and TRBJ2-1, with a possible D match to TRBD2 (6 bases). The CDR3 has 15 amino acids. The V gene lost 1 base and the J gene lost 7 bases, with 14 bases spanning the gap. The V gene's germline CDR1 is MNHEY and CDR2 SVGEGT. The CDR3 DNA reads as TGTGCCAGCAGTTACTTCGGGAGTTCTTGGAATGAGCAGTTCTTC. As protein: CASSYFGSSWNEQFF.

CDR3 in amino acids: CASSLASGALETQYF. For the CDR3, the DNA is TGTGCCAGCAGTTTAGCGAGCGGGGCGTTGGAGACCCAGTACTTC. The genes are TRBV12-3 or TRBV12-4 and TRBJ2-5; 7 bases fit TRBD2. The CDR3 runs 15 residues. After removal of 0 bases from V and 5 bases from J, the junction contained 6 bases not matched to a gene.

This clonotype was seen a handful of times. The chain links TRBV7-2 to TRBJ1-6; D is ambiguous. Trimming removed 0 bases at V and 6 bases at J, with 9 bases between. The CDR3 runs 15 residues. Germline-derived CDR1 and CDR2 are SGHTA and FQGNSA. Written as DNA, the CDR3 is TGTGCCAGCAGCTTAGCGTCCGGGTTTAATTCACCCCTCCACTTT. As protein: CASSLASGFNSPLHF.

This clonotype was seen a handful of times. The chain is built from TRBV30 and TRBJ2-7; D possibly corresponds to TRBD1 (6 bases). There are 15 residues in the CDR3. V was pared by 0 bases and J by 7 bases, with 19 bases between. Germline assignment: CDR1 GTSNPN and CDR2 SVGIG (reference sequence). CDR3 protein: CAWSVDWGIRGEQYF. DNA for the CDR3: TGTGCCTGGAGTGTCGACTGGGGCATAAGGGGGGAGCAGTACTTC.

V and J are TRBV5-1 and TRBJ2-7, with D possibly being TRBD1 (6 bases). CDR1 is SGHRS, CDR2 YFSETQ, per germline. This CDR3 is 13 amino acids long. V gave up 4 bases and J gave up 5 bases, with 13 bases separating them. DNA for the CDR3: TGCGCCAGCAGCGTCGAGGGGGTCCACGAGCAGTACTTC. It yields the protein CASSVEGVHEQYF.

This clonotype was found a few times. CDR3 coding DNA: TGCAGTGCTAGATGGGCAGGTACAGATACGCAGTATTTT. Translation: CSARWAGTDTQYF. The chain couples TRBV20-1 to TRBJ2-3; D remains ambiguous. The CDR3 is 13 residues long. The germline gives CDR1 DFQATT, CDR2 SNEGSKA (reference sequence). Trimming removed 2 bases at V and 3 bases at J, with 9 bases between.

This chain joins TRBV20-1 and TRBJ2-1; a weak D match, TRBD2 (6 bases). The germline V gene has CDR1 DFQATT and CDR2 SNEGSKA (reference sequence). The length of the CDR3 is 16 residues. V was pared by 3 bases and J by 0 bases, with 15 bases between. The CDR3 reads CSASGSRDSSYNEQFF. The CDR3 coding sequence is TGCAGTGCTAGTGGTTCGCGGGATAGCTCCTACAATGAGCAGTTCTTC.

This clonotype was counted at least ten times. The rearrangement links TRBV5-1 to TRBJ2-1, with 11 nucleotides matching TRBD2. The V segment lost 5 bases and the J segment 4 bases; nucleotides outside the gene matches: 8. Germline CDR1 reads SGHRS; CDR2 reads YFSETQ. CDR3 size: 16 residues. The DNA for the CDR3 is TGCGCCAGCAGGGTCAGCGGGACTAGCGGATACAATGAGCAGTTCTTC. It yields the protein CASRVSGTSGYNEQFF.

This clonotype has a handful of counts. The CDR3 loop reads CASSLGSGANYGYTF. The CDR3 coding sequence is TGCGCCAGCAGCTTGGGATCAGGAGCTAACTATGGCTACACCTTC. The chain couples TRBV5-1 to TRBJ1-2; D call uncertain. Between the trimmed V and J ends, which lost 0 bases and 0 bases, there was a span of 9 bases. CDR1 and CDR2 (germline): SGHRS, YFSETQ. The CDR3 loop spans 15 amino acids.

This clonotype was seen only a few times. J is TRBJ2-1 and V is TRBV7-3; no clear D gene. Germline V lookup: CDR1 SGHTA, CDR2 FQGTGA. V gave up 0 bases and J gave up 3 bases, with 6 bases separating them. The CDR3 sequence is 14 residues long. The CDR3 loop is CASSLTGSYNEQFF. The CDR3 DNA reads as TGTGCCAGCAGCTTAACGGGCAGCTACAATGAGCAGTTCTTC.

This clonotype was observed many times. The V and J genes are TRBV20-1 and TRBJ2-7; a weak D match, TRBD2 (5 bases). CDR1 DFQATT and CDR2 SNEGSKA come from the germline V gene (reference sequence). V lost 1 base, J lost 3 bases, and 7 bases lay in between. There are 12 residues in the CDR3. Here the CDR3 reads CSARVRDYEQYF. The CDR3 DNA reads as TGCAGTGCTAGAGTGAGGGACTACGAGCAGTACTTC.

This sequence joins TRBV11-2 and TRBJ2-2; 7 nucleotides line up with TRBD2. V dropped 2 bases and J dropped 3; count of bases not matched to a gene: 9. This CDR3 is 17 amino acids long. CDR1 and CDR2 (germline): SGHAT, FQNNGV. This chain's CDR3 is CASSLYPAGRDTGELFF. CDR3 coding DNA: TGTGCCAGCAGCTTATATCCAGCGGGAAGGGACACCGGGGAGCTGTTTTTT.

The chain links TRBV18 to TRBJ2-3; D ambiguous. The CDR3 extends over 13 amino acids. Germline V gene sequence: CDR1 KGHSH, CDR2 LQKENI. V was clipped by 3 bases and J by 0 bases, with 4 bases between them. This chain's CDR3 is CASSPSSTDTQYF. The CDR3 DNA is TGTGCCAGCTCACCCAGTAGCACAGATACGCAGTATTTT.

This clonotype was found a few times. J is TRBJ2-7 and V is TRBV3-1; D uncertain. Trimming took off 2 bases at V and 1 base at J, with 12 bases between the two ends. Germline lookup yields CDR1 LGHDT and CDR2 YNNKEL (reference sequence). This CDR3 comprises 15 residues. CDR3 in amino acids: CASSQSPAKSYEQYF. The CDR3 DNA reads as TGTGCCAGCAGCCAATCCCCGGCCAAGTCCTACGAGCAGTACTTC.

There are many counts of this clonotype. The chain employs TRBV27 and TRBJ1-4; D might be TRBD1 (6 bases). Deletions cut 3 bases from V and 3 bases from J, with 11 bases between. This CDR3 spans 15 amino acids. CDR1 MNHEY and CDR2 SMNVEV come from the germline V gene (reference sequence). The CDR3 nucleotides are TGTGCCAGCAGTTTCAAGTGGGGGCCTAATGAAAAACTGTTTTTT. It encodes CASSFKWGPNEKLFF.